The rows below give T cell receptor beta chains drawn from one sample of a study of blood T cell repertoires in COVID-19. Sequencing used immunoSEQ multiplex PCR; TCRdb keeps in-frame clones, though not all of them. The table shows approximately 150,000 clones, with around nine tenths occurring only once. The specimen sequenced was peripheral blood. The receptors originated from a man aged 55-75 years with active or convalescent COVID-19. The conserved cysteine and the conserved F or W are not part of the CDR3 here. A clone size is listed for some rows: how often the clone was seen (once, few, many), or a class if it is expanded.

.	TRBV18	ASSPPGLAGFNEQF
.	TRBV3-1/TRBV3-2	ASSPRGGGYT
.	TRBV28	ASSLGSEGADTQY
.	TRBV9	ASSVGRSPYEQY
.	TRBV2	ASSEAQGKGTEAF
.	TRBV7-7	ASRTNGESSYEQY
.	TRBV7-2	ASSLTGVTNYGYT
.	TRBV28	ASSLQGETQY
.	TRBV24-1	ATSRVPSGRGSTDTQY
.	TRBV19	ASSLPGQGSQPQH
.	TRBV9	ASSPRGDSNQPQH
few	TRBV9	ASSLTGGPFGQY
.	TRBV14	ASSQPGLAFTDTQY
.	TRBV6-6	ASSTRQGTTEAF
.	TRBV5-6	ASSLASNYGYT
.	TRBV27	ASRPPGQGNEKLF
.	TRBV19	ASSRASGGNNEQF
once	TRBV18	ASSPPPGNTEAF
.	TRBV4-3	ASSQGTGGSYEQY
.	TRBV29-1	SVSGGRTDTQY
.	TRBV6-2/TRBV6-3	ASSFILAGPLYEQY
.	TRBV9	ASSVGASGSLETQY
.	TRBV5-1	ASSNHGQLTGELF
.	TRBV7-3	ASSPGLAKSSYNEQF
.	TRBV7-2	ASSPSGTVNTGELF
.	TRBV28	ASRPSEQGYEQY
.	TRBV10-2	ASSSQGLAGGIRSEQY
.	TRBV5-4	ASSLDWGRGEQY
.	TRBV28	ASRRGGGRNQPQH
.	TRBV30	AYRQPSSYEQY
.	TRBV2	ASSAGQLYNSPLH
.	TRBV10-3	AISETSGRQANTGELF
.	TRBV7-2	ASSLRLTGAGELF
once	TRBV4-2	ASSQGGDNYGYT
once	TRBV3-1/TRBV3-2	ASSLGQLPDQPQH
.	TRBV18	ASSPTGPSTNEKLF
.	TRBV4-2	ASSQDQIGVAEAF
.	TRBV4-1	ASSQDTRDRSNQPQH
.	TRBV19	ASSRRGQPQH
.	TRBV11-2	ASSLRRGDRGNYGYT
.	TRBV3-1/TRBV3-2	ASSQSMSAAGQNYGYT
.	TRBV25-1	ASSATGSGELF
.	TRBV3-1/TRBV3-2	ASSQDPGGENPPHTDTQY
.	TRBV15	ATSREGDRPNSPLH